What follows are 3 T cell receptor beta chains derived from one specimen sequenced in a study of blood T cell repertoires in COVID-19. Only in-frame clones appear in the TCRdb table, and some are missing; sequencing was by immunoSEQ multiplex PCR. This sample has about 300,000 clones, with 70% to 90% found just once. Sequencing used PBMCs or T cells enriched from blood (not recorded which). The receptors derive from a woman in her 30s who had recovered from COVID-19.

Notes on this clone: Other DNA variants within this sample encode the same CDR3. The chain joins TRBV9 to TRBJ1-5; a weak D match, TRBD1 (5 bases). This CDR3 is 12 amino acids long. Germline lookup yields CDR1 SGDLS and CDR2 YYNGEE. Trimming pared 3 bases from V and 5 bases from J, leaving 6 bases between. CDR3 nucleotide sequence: TGTGCCAGCAGCGCGGGGGATCAGCCCCAGCATTTT. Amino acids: CASSAGDQPQHF.

CDR3 sequence: CASSSTGGSTGELFF. The DNA for the CDR3 is TGTGCCAGCAGTTCCACAGGGGGTTCCACCGGGGAGCTGTTTTTT. V and J are TRBV6-5 and TRBJ2-2; 8 bases fit TRBD1. The V gene end was trimmed by 4 bases and the J gene end by 4 bases; junction bases not matched to a gene: 5. Looked up from germline, CDR1 is MNHEY and CDR2 is SVGAGI. CDR3 size: 15 residues.

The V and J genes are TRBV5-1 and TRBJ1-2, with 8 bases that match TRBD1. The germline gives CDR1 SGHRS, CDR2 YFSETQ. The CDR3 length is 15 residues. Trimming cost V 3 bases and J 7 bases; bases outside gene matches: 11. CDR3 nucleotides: TGCGCCAGCAGCTGGACGGACAGGGAGCGATCTGGCTACACCTTC. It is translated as CASSWTDRERSGYTF.